These T cell receptor beta chains were read from a single sample in a study of cytomegalovirus exposure and HLA in healthy donors. Using immunoSEQ multiplex PCR, the repertoire was profiled, and TCRdb retains in-frame clones only, with some absent. This sample has around 100,000 clones, with about four fifths found just once. Sequencing was performed on PBMCs. The receptors stem from a female donor in good health and CMV-seropositive. Both conserved end residues are part of each CDR3. Only some rows state a clone size, as once, few, many or a class for expanded clones.

-,TRBJ2-5,TRBV11-2,CASSLDRGVGETQYF
-,TRBJ1-2,TRBV7-9,CSSSLAGAGYTF
-,TRBJ1-1,TRBV28,CASTNDVRITEAFF
once,TRBJ1-5,TRBV2,CASSEGQASNQPQHF
-,TRBJ1-6,TRBV10-2,CATGQGNSPLHF
-,TRBJ2-7,TRBV18,CASSPRTSEQYF
-,TRBJ1-4,TRBV11-2,CASSSDRANEKLFF
once,TRBJ1-4,TRBV6-5,CASRTPGATNEKLFF
-,-,TRBV30,CAWSRLQGAHEQYF
few,TRBJ2-5,TRBV7-9,CASSPLGGQETQYF
-,TRBJ1-2,TRBV7-9,CASSLEPWQGNRFNYGYTF
-,TRBJ2-2,TRBV7-2,CASSFSGDGELFF
few,TRBJ1-4,TRBV7-2,CASSPRPGQANEKLFF
-,TRBJ2-7,TRBV6-1,CASSVDRGIEQYF
-,TRBJ1-4,TRBV7-2,CASCLQTATNEKLFF
-,TRBJ1-2,TRBV28,CASSEAGTEIYGYTF
-,TRBJ2-7,TRBV5-1,CASSSGQAITYEQYF
-,TRBJ2-7,TRBV5-6,CSSSLERQGVNEQYF
-,TRBJ2-5,TRBV28,CASSFLDQETQYF
-,TRBJ2-5,TRBV10-3,CAISERGSFETQYF
-,TRBJ2-3,TRBV2,CASSGQGGYSDTQYF